This T cell receptor beta chain was sequenced during a study of blood T cell repertoires in COVID-19. The assay was immunoSEQ multiplex PCR, and TCRdb's table has in-frame clones only and misses some. The top ten hold 0.95% to 1.2% of the sample, which has approximately 290,000 clones, 90% seen once. Per the germline V gene, CDR1 is SGHTS and CDR2 is YDEGEE. The CDR3 sequence is 15 residues long. The V gene end was trimmed by 7 bases and the J gene end by 3 bases; junction bases not matched to a gene: 9. Sequenced material: PBMCs or T cells enriched from blood (not recorded which). This sequence was found in a woman aged 30 to 39 who had recovered from COVID-19. This chain joins TRBV5-8 and TRBJ2-3; 9 bases map to TRBD2. This CDR3 reads CASGLAGVGTDTQYF. CDR3 sequence (DNA): TGTGCCAGCGGGTTAGCGGGAGTGGGGACAGATACGCAGTATTTT.